This note documents a single T cell receptor beta chain sequence. What it recognizes is unknown. The CDR3 loop spans 16 amino acids. V was pared by 0 bases and J by 0 bases, with 10 bases between. The germline V gene encodes CDR1 SGHDT and CDR2 YYEEEE. The data derive from a study of T cell responses to AZD1222 COVID-19 vaccine. Across the whole study: Researchers grouped second doses given at about 4 or about 12 weeks into one pool.

Points from the study as a whole: Vaccine-associated CD4 TCRs ranged over spike, dominating at 160-218 and 743-854. Among AZD1222 vaccinees, only six were seropositive at baseline. White British donors predominated, females outnumbered males, and clonal diversity was possibly underestimated.

The table came from immunoSEQ multiplex PCR; TCRdb's copy has only in-frame clones and leaves some out. This sample has approximately 79,000 clones, with roughly 84% found just once. The origin of this receptor is an adult in good health. The sequences come from peripheral blood, collected on day 0 of AZD1222 vaccination. The chain combines TRBV5-6 with TRBJ2-1, with D hard to call. The CDR3 DNA is TGTGCCAGCAGCTTGGAATCTATTAGCTCCTACAATGAGCAGTTCTTC. It is translated as CASSLESISSYNEQFF. The full variable domain, in which reference TRBV5-6 and TRBJ2-1 provide the parts outside the CDR3, is DAGVTQSPTHLIKTRGQQVTLRCSPKSGHDTVSWYQQALGQGPQFIFQYYEEEERQRGNFPDRFSGHQFPNYSSELNVNALLLGDSALYLCASSLESISSYNEQFFGPGTRLTVL.